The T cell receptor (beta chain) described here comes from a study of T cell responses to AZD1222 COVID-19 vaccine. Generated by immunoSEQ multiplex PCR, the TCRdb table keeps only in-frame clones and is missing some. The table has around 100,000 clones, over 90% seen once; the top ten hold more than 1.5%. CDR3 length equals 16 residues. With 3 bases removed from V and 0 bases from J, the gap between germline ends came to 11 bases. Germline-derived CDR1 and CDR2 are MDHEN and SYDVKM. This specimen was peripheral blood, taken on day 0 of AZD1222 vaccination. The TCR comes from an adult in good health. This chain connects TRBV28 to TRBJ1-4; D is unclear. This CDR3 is CASSFLTVTTNEKLFF. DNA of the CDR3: TGTGCCAGCAGTTTTTTGACGGTGACAACTAATGAAAAACTGTTTTTT.